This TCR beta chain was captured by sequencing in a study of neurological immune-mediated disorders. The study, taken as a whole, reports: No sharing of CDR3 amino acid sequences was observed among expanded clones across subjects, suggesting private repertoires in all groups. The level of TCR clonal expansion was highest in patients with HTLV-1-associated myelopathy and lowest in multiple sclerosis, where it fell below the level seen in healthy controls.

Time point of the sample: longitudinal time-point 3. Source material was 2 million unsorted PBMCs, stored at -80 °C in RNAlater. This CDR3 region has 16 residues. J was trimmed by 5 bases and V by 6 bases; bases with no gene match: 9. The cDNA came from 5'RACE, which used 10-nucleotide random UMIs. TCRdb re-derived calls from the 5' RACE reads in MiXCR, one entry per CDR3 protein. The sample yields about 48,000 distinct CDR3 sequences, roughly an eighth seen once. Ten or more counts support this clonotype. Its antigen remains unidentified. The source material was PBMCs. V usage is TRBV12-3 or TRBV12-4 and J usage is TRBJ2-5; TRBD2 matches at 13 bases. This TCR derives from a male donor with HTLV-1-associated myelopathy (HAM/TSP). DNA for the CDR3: TGTGCCAGCAGGCTTACTAGCGGGGGGGCCGTTGAGACCCAGTACTTC. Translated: CASRLTSGGAVETQYF.